Only a few counts were recorded for the clone carrying this TCR beta chain. What it binds is unknown. The sequenced template was cDNA made from the entire isolated RNA. The data were produced by immunoSEQ multiplex PCR, yet TCRdb's version contains in-frame clones alone and is incomplete. The table records about 300,000 clones, 13% of them present only once. Blood was drawn once from each donor into heparinised tubes. The draws averaged about 120 mL. Stem cell-like memory, regulatory, central memory and naive CD4+ cells were sorted via CD45RO/CCR7/CD25/CD127/CD95/CD27. This entry comes from a study of beta chain features in type 1 diabetes. Regarding the study as a whole: Fewer insertions but more deletions were seen at VDJ junctions in type 1 diabetes patients. In cDNA sequencing, cells with high TCR expression could be over-represented. Moderately but significantly shorter TCRB CDR3s were found in Type 1 diabetes patients in all four CD4+ subsets.

The sequenced material came from naive CD4+ T cells from blood. The receptor was derived from a young woman with type 1 diabetes.

This CDR3 is CASSDSRETWDTQYF. CDR3 bases: TGTGCCAGCAGTGATAGTCGGGAGACATGGGATACGCAGTATTTT. The genes are TRBV25-1 and TRBJ2-3; weak D call: TRBD2 (6 bases). V gave up 3 bases and J gave up 6 bases, with 16 bases separating them. Germline V lookup: CDR1 MGHDK, CDR2 SYGVNS. CDR3 length: 15 residues. Full variable domain (remainder filled in from reference TRBV25-1 and TRBJ2-3): EADIYQTPRYLVIGTGKKITLECSQTMGHDKMYWYQQDPGMELHLIHYSYGVNSTEKGDLSSESTVSRIRTEHFPLTLESARPSHTSQYLCASSDSRETWDTQYFGPGTRLTVL.